The 21 T cell receptor beta chains in this list originate from one sample, sequenced in a study of identical twins. In TCRdb, the 5' RACE reads were re-called with MiXCR into one record per CDR3 protein. Among some 690,000 distinct CDR3 sequences listed, less than 25% were seen once. These data were also filed under a second study, of T cells expressing NK-cell markers.

The sequencing input was PBMCs. Receptor source: a woman between 18 and 30 years old in good health.

The CDR3 protein is CSASGDRQGRSPLHF. As DNA, the CDR3 is TGCAGTGCTTCCGGGGATAGACAGGGCAGATCACCCCTCCACTTT. The chain uses TRBV20-1 and TRBJ1-6; TRBD1 matches at 7 bases. In germline, CDR1 is DFQATT, CDR2 SNEGSKA (reference sequence). Unmatched junction bases numbered 14, after V lost 5 bases and J lost 10 bases. This CDR3 is 15 amino acids long.

This clonotype came up a few times. This rearrangement joins TRBV12-3 or TRBV12-4 to TRBJ1-2; a weak D match, TRBD1 (6 bases). Trimming removed 6 bases from V and 8 bases from J, with 13 bases in between. This CDR3 comprises 12 residues. The CDR3 protein is CASRKQGWGYTF. CDR3 DNA sequence: TGTGCCAGCAGGAAACAGGGCTGGGGCTACACCTTC.

The chain is built from TRBV6-2 or TRBV6-3 and TRBJ2-7; TRBD2 matches at 7 bases. CDR1 and CDR2 from the germline V gene are MNHEY and SVGEGT. With 7 bases clipped from V and 1 base from J, the junction kept 13 bases outside the gene matches. The CDR3 length is 16 residues. Here the CDR3 reads CASNNSPREKSYEQYF. CDR3 nucleotides: TGTGCCAGCAACAACTCCCCGCGGGAGAAGTCCTACGAGCAGTACTTC.

This clonotype was seen only a few times. The gene calls are TRBV20-1 and TRBJ2-1, with D unresolved. V was trimmed by 4 bases and J by 0 bases, leaving 13 bases between them. CDR1 DFQATT and CDR2 SNEGSKA come from the germline V gene (reference sequence). The length of the CDR3 is 15 residues. CDR3 DNA: TGCAGTGCTATTAGTGCGGAAAGCTCCTACAATGAGCAGTTCTTC. It encodes CSAISAESSYNEQFF.

There are a few counts of this clonotype. The chain recombines TRBV4-3 with TRBJ2-1; tentatively, D is TRBD2 (5 bases). The CDR3 has 17 amino acids. Germline V CDR1 and CDR2: LGHNA, YSLEER. V lost 0 bases, J lost 3 bases, and 15 bases lay in between. The CDR3 DNA sequence: TGCGCCAGCAGCCAAGATGGAGCGGATCCCTACTACAATGAGCAGTTCTTC. Protein sequence: CASSQDGADPYYNEQFF.

In this sample, this clonotype turned up many times. This chain connects TRBV18 to TRBJ2-7, with 12 nucleotides matching TRBD1. Germline assignment: CDR1 KGHSH and CDR2 LQKENI. The V and J ends lost 3 bases and 5 bases, in that order; junction bases with no gene match: 2. The CDR3 is 14 amino acids. In DNA form, the CDR3 reads TGTGCCAGCTCACCCGGGACAGGGGGCGACGAGCAGTACTTC. Amino acids: CASSPGTGGDEQYF.

This chain joins TRBV5-5 and TRBJ2-1; 10 bases agree with TRBD2. The CDR3 spans 16 residues. Germline V gene sequence: CDR1 SGHKS, CDR2 YYEKEE (reference sequence). V was clipped by 6 bases and J by 8 bases; unmatched bases: 14. CDR3 protein: CASTWPPGTSADEQFF. CDR3 sequence (DNA): TGTGCCAGCACCTGGCCCCCCGGGACTAGCGCTGATGAGCAGTTCTTC.

This rearrangement joins TRBV2 to TRBJ2-5; the match to TRBD1 covers 10 bases. V lost 6 bases, J lost 4 bases, and 11 bases stayed unmatched. Germline V gene sequence: CDR1 SNHLY, CDR2 FYNNEI. This CDR3 is built from 16 residues. CDR3 coding DNA: TGTGCCAGCAGGGGACAGGGGATTTATAGCGGAGAGACCCAGTACTTC. Its protein is CASRGQGIYSGETQYF.

This clonotype has only a few counts. V is TRBV20-1 and J is TRBJ2-7; D unclear. The CDR3 sequence is 15 residues long. Trimming left V 6 bases short and J 1 base short, with 19 bases between. Germline-derived CDR1 and CDR2 are DFQATT and SNEGSKA (reference sequence). The CDR3, as DNA: TGCAGTGCGGAACCTGGGCACCGCGCGTCCTACGAGCAGTACTTC. Translating it yields CSAEPGHRASYEQYF.

This clonotype was seen at least ten times. The chain uses TRBV27 and TRBJ1-1; unclear D gene. Germline CDR1 MNHEY, CDR2 SMNVEV (reference sequence). V was clipped by 0 bases and J by 4 bases, with 6 bases between them. This CDR3 is 13 amino acids long. The CDR3 is CASSLSRGTEAFF. The CDR3 coding sequence is TGTGCCAGCAGTTTATCCCGGGGCACTGAAGCTTTCTTT.

The CDR3 spells CATMVGGGQETQYF. DNA of the CDR3: TGCGCCACCATGGTGGGGGGCGGTCAAGAGACCCAGTACTTC. J is TRBJ2-5 and V is TRBV5-1, with D possibly being TRBD1 or TRBD2 (6 bases each). This CDR3 contains 14 residues. Germline CDR1 and CDR2: SGHRS and YFSETQ. Trimming shortened V by 9 bases and J by 2 bases, and 17 bases separated the two germline ends.

There are a few counts of this clonotype. Compared with germline, one end of the junction differs, possibly owing to a read error. V usage is TRBV20-1 and J usage is TRBJ2-7; tentatively, D is TRBD2 (6 bases). The CDR3 loop spans 17 amino acids. Germline CDR1 reads DFQATT; CDR2 reads SNEGSKA (reference sequence). The CDR3 DNA follows: TGCTGTGCTAGAGATCCCGCTAGCGACGGACCTTCCTACGAGCAGTACTTC. Amino acid sequence: CCARDPASDGPSYEQYF.

This clonotype was seen more than once but under ten times. The gene calls are TRBV20-1 and TRBJ2-3; 10 nucleotides agree with TRBD2. Germline-derived CDR1 and CDR2 are DFQATT and SNEGSKA (reference sequence). This CDR3 is built from 15 residues. With 0 bases clipped from V and 4 bases from J, the junction kept 4 bases outside the gene matches. The CDR3 here is CSARDSGGPPDTQYF. In DNA form, the CDR3 reads TGCAGTGCTAGAGATAGCGGGGGGCCCCCAGATACGCAGTATTTT.

There are many counts of this clonotype. This chain links TRBV5-1 with TRBJ1-6, with D uncertain. The V end was cut by 0 bases, the J end by 0 bases, with 7 bases between. The CDR3 consists of 16 residues. Germline V gives CDR1 SGHRS, CDR2 YFSETQ. The CDR3 sequence: CASSLGQDSYNSPLHF. The DNA of the CDR3 is TGCGCCAGCAGCTTGGGCCAGGACTCCTATAATTCACCCCTCCACTTT.

This clonotype was observed many times. V gene TRBV20-1 combines with J gene TRBJ1-1; a weak D match, TRBD1 (6 bases). The CDR3 sequence is 16 residues long. Trimming pared 6 bases from V and 1 base from J, leaving 21 bases between. Germline V gene lookup returns CDR1 DFQATT and CDR2 SNEGSKA (reference sequence). The CDR3 DNA reads as TGCAGTGCCTCCTCGGCGGGGGCGGTCAGGAACACTGAAGCTTTCTTT. Translating it yields CSASSAGAVRNTEAFF.

CDR3 sequence (DNA): TGCAGTGCCCCCTTAGGGGGGACCAATTCACCCCTCCACTTT. Its protein is CSAPLGGTNSPLHF. The gene calls are TRBV20-1 and TRBJ1-6, with D possibly matching TRBD1 (6 bases). The CDR3 is 14 residues long. The germline V gene encodes CDR1 DFQATT and CDR2 SNEGSKA (reference sequence). The V end lost 6 bases, the J end lost 7 bases, and 16 bases lay between the germline ends.

The CDR3 region has the DNA TGTGCCAGCAGCTTAGAAAGCCCGTTCTTC. Protein sequence: CASSLESPFF. This sequence joins TRBV7-2 and TRBJ2-1; D is ambiguous. Germline lookup yields CDR1 SGHTA and CDR2 FQGNSA. The ends were cut back, 1 base at V and 15 bases at J, with 7 bases in the middle. The CDR3 is 10 residues long.

There are a few counts of this clonotype. The V and J genes are TRBV14 and TRBJ1-3; D possibly corresponds to TRBD1 (5 bases). Trimming cost V 1 base and J 0 bases, with 19 bases left between them. Germline V CDR1 and CDR2: SGHDN, FVKESK. The CDR3 has 19 residues. The chain's CDR3 is CASSQVSRERGDSGNTIYF. The CDR3 DNA reads as TGTGCCAGCAGCCAAGTGTCCCGGGAGAGGGGCGACTCTGGAAACACCATATATTTT.

The chain employs TRBV12-3 or TRBV12-4 and TRBJ2-3, with 12 bases fitting TRBD2. V shed 6 bases, J shed 7 bases, and the junction held 8 bases outside the gene matches. CDR3 length: 15 amino acids. The CDR3, as DNA: TGTGCCAGCAGCCGACTAGCGGGGGCCGCGTATACGCAGTATTTT. Translated: CASSRLAGAAYTQYF.

This clonotype was counted a few times. This chain connects TRBV20-1 to TRBJ2-3, with D unclear. The CDR3 sequence is 15 residues long. With 0 bases removed from V and 2 bases from J, the gap between germline ends came to 12 bases. Germline V gene lookup returns CDR1 DFQATT and CDR2 SNEGSKA (reference sequence). This chain's CDR3 is CSARDRVSYTDTQYF. As DNA, the CDR3 is TGCAGTGCTAGAGATCGTGTTAGTTACACAGATACGCAGTATTTT.

This clonotype was counted many times. The chain has TRBV20-1 and TRBJ1-4; weak D call: TRBD1 (6 bases). CDR1 and CDR2 (germline): DFQATT, SNEGSKA (reference sequence). The CDR3 loop spans 13 amino acids. V gave up 6 bases and J gave up 3 bases, with 11 bases separating them. DNA for the CDR3: TGCAGTGCCCGGACAGCCCCTAATGAAAAACTGTTTTTT. Translation gives CSARTAPNEKLFF.